This is a list of T cell receptor beta chains from one sample in a study of CD8+CD57+ T cells in acquired aplastic anemia. MiXCR was run by TCRdb on the reads, yielding one entry per CDR3 protein. The profile shows approximately 250,000 distinct CDR3 sequences, 70% to 85% of them singletons. Sequenced sample: sorted CD4+, CD8+, or CD8+CD57+ T cells (not recorded which) from PBMCs. These receptors were collected from a human donor with aplastic anemia. The CDR3 runs from the conserved cysteine through the conserved F or W. Fields, in order: D gene, J gene, V gene, clone size, CDR3 protein, CDR3 DNA. The D gene is left open where the match is weak. Clone size is stated in some rows and not others, as once, few, many or a class when expanded.

. TRBJ2-3 TRBV7-3 . CASTIEAGADTQYF TGTGCCAGCACAATAGAGGCAGGTGCCGATACGCAGTATTTT
. TRBJ1-2 TRBV2 . CASSDGGAGIQYF TGCGCCAGCAGCGACGGCGGTGCAGGTATCCAGTACTTT
TRBD2 TRBJ2-1 TRBV7-8 . CASSLAGGFNEQFF TGTGCCAGCAGCTTAGCGGGAGGGTTCAATGAGCAGTTCTTC
. TRBJ1-1 TRBV9 . CASSVAVNTEAFF TGTGCCAGCAGCGTAGCTGTGAACACTGAAGCTTTCTTT
. TRBJ2-3 TRBV9 few CASSASGRPTDTQYF TGTGCCAGCAGCGCGAGCGGGCGCCCCACAGATACGCAGTATTTT
TRBD2 TRBJ2-1 TRBV7-7 . CASSPELAGGRDAQFF TGTGCCAGCAGCCCTGAGCTAGCGGGGGGGCGCGATGCGCAGTTCTTC
. TRBJ2-1 TRBV7-3 . CASSEEGIHVQFF TGTGCCAGCAGTGAAGAGGGGATCCATGTGCAGTTCTTC
TRBD1 TRBJ2-5 TRBV9 . CATRTGGEKLFLYF TGTGCCACCAGGACAGGGGGCGAAAAACTGTTTTTGTACTTC
. TRBJ2-1 TRBV19 . CASSIASEAGNEQFF TGTGCCAGTAGTATCGCTAGCGAGGCCGGCAATGAGCAGTTCTTC
TRBD1 TRBJ2-1 TRBV15 . CASSIAGTASDAQFF TGTGCCAGTAGCATAGCAGGGACAGCTTCAGATGCGCAGTTTTTT
. TRBJ1-5 TRBV19 . CASTHTGTHEQHF TGTGCCAGTACCCATACAGGGACTCACGAGCAGCATTTC
. TRBJ2-5 TRBV7-9 few CASSLQGF TGTGCCAGCAGCTTGCAGGGTTTC
TRBD1 TRBJ2-2 TRBV7-3 . CASSFHADGTGVSFF TGTGCCAGCAGCTTTCATGCGGACGGGACAGGGGTTTCGTTTTTT
. TRBJ2-1 TRBV5-6 . CASSLEGGGNEQFF TGTGCCAGCAGCTTGGAGGGGGGGGGCAATGAGCAGTTCTTC
. TRBJ2-5 TRBV7-9 . CASSLDLTWNTEAYF TGTGCCAGCAGCTTAGATCTGACATGGAACACTGAAGCTTACTTC
. TRBJ1-6 TRBV5-1 . CASSFGEGTYNSPLHF TGCGCCAGCAGCTTCGGGGAGGGCACCTATAATTCACCCCTCCACTTT
. TRBJ2-5 TRBV7-8 . CACSVARYQKTPYF TGTGCCTGCAGCGTAGCCAGGTACCAAAAGACCCCGTACTTC
TRBD2 TRBJ2-1 TRBV7-2 . CASSWQRGGGNDEQFF TGTGCCAGCAGCTGGCAAAGAGGCGGGGGGAATGATGAGCAGTTCTTC
. TRBJ1-6 TRBV5-4 . CASSLASGLSPLHF TGTGCCAGCAGCTTGGCCAGCGGACTTTCACCCCTCCACTTT
. TRBJ1-2 TRBV5-6 . CASSLERDGPYGYTF TGTGCCAGCAGCTTGGAGAGGGACGGGCCCTATGGCTACACCTTC
. TRBJ1-2 TRBV3-1 . CASSQGGGNGQDIVDGYTF TGTGCCAGCAGCCAGGGGGGCGGAAACGGTCAGGATATTGTTGATGGCTACACCTTC
TRBD1 TRBJ1-2 TRBV29-1 few CSASGGNNGYTF TGCAGCGCGTCAGGGGGCAACAATGGCTACACCTTC
. TRBJ2-1 TRBV7-8 . CASSFQRDGATDEQFF TGTGCCAGCAGCTTTCAACGAGACGGGGCAACCGATGAGCAGTTCTTC
TRBD2 TRBJ2-5 TRBV12-5 . CASPLGLAGGPGETQYF TGTGCCAGCCCCTTGGGACTAGCGGGGGGGCCCGGGGAGACCCAGTACTTC
. TRBJ1-1 TRBV2 . CASGDGVTGNTEAFF TGTGCCAGCGGCGACGGTGTGACAGGGAACACTGAAGCTTTCTTT
. TRBJ2-3 TRBV7-2 . CASSLAAGPDPQYF TGTGCCAGCAGCTTGGCGGCAGGTCCCGATCCGCAGTACTTT
. TRBJ1-6 TRBV7-2 . CAYGVTSYQETQYF TGTGCCTACGGCGTAACGTCCTATCAAGAGACCCAGTACTTT
. TRBJ2-3 TRBV5-6 . CASSLAISPDTQYF TGTGCCAGCAGCTTGGCTATCAGTCCCGATACGCAGTATTTT
. TRBJ1-2 TRBV12-3/TRBV12-4 . CASSYPDNNSAHHYTF TGTGCCAGCAGCTATCCAGACAATAACTCAGCCCACCACTACACCTTC
TRBD1 TRBJ1-2 TRBV4-3 . CASSNTHRDRDYGYTF TGCGCCAGCAGCAACACACACCGGGACAGGGACTATGGCTACACCTTC
TRBD1 TRBJ1-1 TRBV7-9 few CASSPGPGGHTDTFF TGTGCCAGCAGCCCCGGTCCAGGGGGTCACACAGATACGTTCTTT
. TRBJ1-2 TRBV7-2 . CASSLVSSTERYTF TGTGCCAGCAGCTTAGTCTCCTCCACTGAGCGGTACACCTTC
. TRBJ2-3 TRBV7-2 . CASAEYTEAFFEQF .
. TRBJ2-7 TRBV7-2 . CASSLRAGASEPQF TGTGCCAGCAGCTTACGGGCGGGCGCCTCAGAGCCGCAGTTC
. TRBJ2-5 TRBV20-1 . CSAREGGGQETQYF TGCAGTGCTAGGGAGGGGGGGGGCCAAGAGACCCAGTACTTC
TRBD2 TRBJ2-1 TRBV7-9 . CASSLQRRRGSTEQFF TGTGCCAGCAGCTTACAGAGGAGGCGCGGGAGCACCGAGCAGTTCTTC